The 25 T cell receptor beta chains in this list originate from one sample, sequenced in a study of cytomegalovirus exposure and HLA in healthy donors. Primers for the PCR totalled 60 Vbeta and 13 Jbeta. The method was immunoSEQ multiplex PCR; TCRdb's version includes in-frame clones alone and lacks a portion of them. Among fewer than 90,000 clones listed, 70% were seen once. The sequenced material came from PBMCs. The receptors come from a woman aged 45-65 years in good health and CMV-seropositive.

V gene TRBV28 combines with J gene TRBJ2-5; 8 bases line up with TRBD2. Per germline, CDR1 MDHEN and CDR2 SYDVKM. The V and J ends lost 7 bases and 1 base, in that order; junction bases with no gene match: 5. This CDR3 contains 14 residues. The CDR3 loop is CASNPGGAQETQYF. The CDR3 bases are TGTGCCAGCAACCCGGGGGGGGCCCAAGAGACCCAGTACTTC. The variable domain in full, with the rest retrieved from reference TRBV28 and TRBJ2-5, is DVKVTQSSRYLVKRTGEKVFLECVQDMDHENMFWYRQDPGLGLRLIYFSYDVKMKEKGDIPEGYSVSREKKERFSLILESASTNQTSMYLCASNPGGAQETQYFGPGTRLLVL.

This clone was found once. V usage is TRBV27 and J usage is TRBJ2-2; maybe TRBD1 (6 bases). The CDR3 runs 13 residues. Trimming shortened V by 5 bases and J by 5 bases, and 9 bases separated the two germline ends. Germline-derived CDR1 and CDR2 are MNHEY and SMNVEV (reference sequence). CDR3 nucleotides: TGTGCCAGCAGTCCTACAGGGACCGGGGAGCTGTTTTTT. This codes for CASSPTGTGELFF.

V is TRBV7-3 and J is TRBJ2-2, with 7 bases fitting TRBD2. The CDR3 runs to 13 residues. The junction had 1 base not matched to a gene; V was cut back by 6 bases and J by 3 bases. The germline V gene encodes CDR1 SGHTA and CDR2 FQGTGA. The CDR3 spells CASSRGDTGELFF. CDR3 nucleotide sequence: TGTGCCAGCAGTCGGGGGGACACCGGGGAGCTGTTTTTT.

V and J are TRBV10-1 and TRBJ2-1; D perhaps matches TRBD2 (6 bases). V lost 6 bases and J 5 bases, leaving 8 bases between the germline ends. Germline lookup yields CDR1 WNHNN and CDR2 SYGVQD (reference sequence). The CDR3 totals 12 residues. The CDR3 DNA sequence: TGCGCCAGCAGGGGGGGAGACAATGAGCAGTTCTTC. It encodes CASRGGDNEQFF.

The gene calls are TRBV5-1 and TRBJ1-1; 9 positions match TRBD1. The germline CDR1 and CDR2 sequences are SGHRS and YFSETQ. There are 16 residues in the CDR3. The ends lost 4 bases at V and 0 bases at J; junction bases unmatched: 7. The CDR3 nucleotides read TGCGCCAGCAGCCGCGACAGGGGGGCCCTGAACACTGAAGCTTTCTTT. Translated, it gives CASSRDRGALNTEAFF.

This chain links TRBV25-1 with TRBJ2-7; 9 positions agree with TRBD1. The CDR3 is 16 amino acids. Germline CDR1 MGHDK, CDR2 SYGVNS. Trimming at V came to 4 bases and at J to 0 bases, leaving 7 bases not matched to a gene. CDR3 region: CASSGIPTGGSYEQYF. The DNA of the CDR3 is TGTGCCAGCAGTGGCATCCCGACAGGGGGCTCCTACGAGCAGTACTTC.

This chain connects TRBV11-2 to TRBJ2-7; 10 nucleotides align to TRBD2. The ends lost 5 bases at V and 7 bases at J; junction bases unmatched: 5. This CDR3 has 13 amino acids. Germline loops: CDR1 SGHAT, CDR2 FQNNGV. CDR3: CASSQTSGWEQYF. The CDR3 DNA follows: TGTGCCAGCAGCCAGACTAGCGGGTGGGAGCAGTACTTC.

The chain uses TRBV7-2 and TRBJ2-5; 13 bases map to TRBD2. The DNA end lines up better with TRBJ2-7; the J call may be wrong. CDR1 is SGHTA and CDR2 is FQGNSA in the germline V gene. The CDR3 has 16 amino acids. The CDR3 sequence: CASSPPRTSGSYEQYF. The CDR3 DNA sequence: TGTGCCAGCAGCCCGCCCCGGACTAGCGGGAGTTACGAGCAGTACTTC.

In this sample, this clone turned up a few times. V usage is TRBV10-3 and J usage is TRBJ1-2; D might be TRBD1 (5 bases). Trimming removed 0 bases at V and 4 bases at J, with 9 bases between. From germline, CDR1 is ENHRY and CDR2 SYGVKD. This CDR3 has 14 amino acids. The CDR3 sequence is CAISESGHRYGYTF. In nucleotides, the CDR3 is TGTGCCATCAGTGAGTCAGGACACCGCTATGGCTACACCTTC.

V is TRBV7-7 and J is TRBJ2-7, with D uncertain. Looked up from germline, CDR1 is SSHAT and CDR2 is FNYEAQ (reference sequence). There are 13 residues in the CDR3. V shed 9 bases and J shed 3 bases, with 15 bases lying between them. The CDR3 sequence is CASSFGEDYEQYF. As DNA, the CDR3 is TGTGCCAGTTCTTTTGGTGAGGACTACGAGCAGTACTTC.

The chain couples TRBV4-1 to TRBJ2-3; tentatively, D is TRBD2 (5 bases). CDR3 length equals 17 residues. Deletions cut 3 bases from V and 0 bases from J, with 16 bases between. The V gene's germline CDR1 is MGHRA and CDR2 YSYEKL. CDR3 in amino acids: CASSHPSGDRSTDTQYF. The CDR3 DNA reads TGCGCCAGCAGCCACCCCTCCGGGGATAGGAGCACAGATACGCAGTATTTT.

The chain joins TRBV5-6 to TRBJ2-7; TRBD2 matches 7 bases. With V trimmed by 5 bases and J by 4 bases, 9 bases remained unmatched. Germline CDR1 SGHDT, CDR2 YYEEEE. CDR3 length: 14 amino acids. CDR3 protein: CASSWGREGYEQYF. The DNA for the CDR3 is TGTGCCAGCAGTTGGGGAAGGGAGGGGTACGAGCAGTACTTC.

The genes are TRBV7-2 and TRBJ2-1; 9 bases align to TRBD2. Trimming at V came to 6 bases and at J to 3 bases, leaving 6 bases not matched to a gene. CDR3 length: 15 amino acids. Germline V lookup: CDR1 SGHTA, CDR2 FQGNSA. The CDR3 coding sequence is TGTGCCAGCAGTCCCCCAGCGGGGGGCTACAATGAGCAGTTCTTC. Translating it yields CASSPPAGGYNEQFF.

The chain couples TRBV7-6 to TRBJ2-7; 8 bases align to TRBD2. The trim removed 8 bases at V and 1 base at J, leaving 7 bases unmatched. Germline V CDR1 and CDR2: SGHVS, FNYEAQ. The CDR3 loop spans 14 amino acids. CDR3 sequence reads: CASGAGEASYEQYF. The DNA for the CDR3 is TGTGCCAGCGGAGCGGGGGAAGCGTCCTACGAGCAGTACTTC.

The chain joins TRBV5-6 to TRBJ2-5; D remains ambiguous. The J call may be incorrect, as the DNA end agrees better with TRBJ2-7. This CDR3 is 11 amino acids long. Germline V gene data show CDR1 as SGHDT and CDR2 as YYEEEE. The chain's CDR3 is CASSFGYEQYF. CDR3 sequence (DNA): TGTGCCAGCAGCTTCGGTTACGAGCAGTACTTC.

The table lists this clone with a few counts. This chain uses TRBV28 with TRBJ1-2; D is possibly TRBD1 (6 bases). The CDR3 contains 14 residues. In germline, CDR1 is MDHEN, CDR2 SYDVKM. Between the trimmed V and J ends, which lost 8 bases and 1 base, there was a span of 14 bases. CDR3 DNA sequence: TGTGCCAGCGTGGGGGCCGACCATAACTATGGCTACACCTTC. It is translated as CASVGADHNYGYTF.

This clone turned up a few times. The genes are TRBV19 and TRBJ2-2; TRBD2 agrees at 12 bases. The CDR3 contains 16 residues. CDR1 and CDR2 (germline): LNHDA, SQIVND (reference sequence). The ends lost 11 bases at V and 5 bases at J; junction bases unmatched: 12. The CDR3, as DNA: TGTGCCTCAAGTCCACTAGCGGGGGGATCGACCGGGGAGCTGTTTTTT. It specifies CASSPLAGGSTGELFF. The full variable domain, in which reference TRBV19 and TRBJ2-2 provide the parts outside the CDR3, is DGGITQSPKYLFRKEGQNVTLSCEQNLNHDAMYWYRQDPGQGLRLIYYSQIVNDFQKGDIAEGYSVSREKKESFPLTVTSAQKNPTAFYLCASSPLAGGSTGELFFGEGSRLTVL.

This chain uses TRBV28 with TRBJ1-3; no clear D. V lost 8 bases and J lost 4, with 12 bases in between. CDR1 is MDHEN and CDR2 is SYDVKM in the germline V gene. There are 13 residues in the CDR3. CDR3 DNA: TGTGCCAGCTTTGGAGGGAGGGGAAACACCATATATTTT. The encoded protein is CASFGGRGNTIYF. Using reference TRBV28 and TRBJ1-3 for the parts outside the CDR3, the full variable domain is DVKVTQSSRYLVKRTGEKVFLECVQDMDHENMFWYRQDPGLGLRLIYFSYDVKMKEKGDIPEGYSVSREKKERFSLILESASTNQTSMYLCASFGGRGNTIYFGEGSWLTVV.

Written as DNA, the CDR3 is TGTGCCAGTAGTATAATTAACTCCTACAATGAGCAGTTCTTC. Translation: CASSIINSYNEQFF. The chain has TRBV19 and TRBJ2-1; D not resolved. The germline V and J ends were trimmed by 2 bases and 0 bases, with 5 bases remaining between them. The CDR3 is made up of 14 amino acids. The germline V gene encodes CDR1 LNHDA and CDR2 SQIVND (reference sequence). Full variable domain (outside the CDR3, taken from reference TRBV19 and TRBJ2-1): DGGITQSPKYLFRKEGQNVTLSCEQNLNHDAMYWYRQDPGQGLRLIYYSQIVNDFQKGDIAEGYSVSREKKESFPLTVTSAQKNPTAFYLCASSIINSYNEQFFGPGTRLTVL.

The chain has TRBV10-3 and TRBJ1-3; perhaps TRBD1 as D (5 bases). CDR1 and CDR2 (germline): ENHRY, SYGVKD. V lost 2 bases, J lost 0 bases, and 11 bases lay in between. This CDR3 has 16 residues. In nucleotides, the CDR3 is TGTGCCATCAGTGAGGACAGCGAAAGCTCTGGAAACACCATATATTTT. Translation: CAISEDSESSGNTIYF.

V and J are TRBV28 and TRBJ1-1; 8 nucleotides align to TRBD1. The CDR3 is 14 amino acids. CDR1 and CDR2 (germline): MDHEN, SYDVKM. The V segment lost 2 bases and the J segment 7 bases; nucleotides outside the gene matches: 6. CDR3 nucleotide sequence: TGTGCCAGCAGTTTAACAGGGGGGGTCTTTGAAGCTTTCTTT. Translated, it gives CASSLTGGVFEAFF.

This chain connects TRBV5-1 to TRBJ2-5; 8 bases match TRBD2. The DNA end is a closer match to TRBJ2-7, so the J assignment may be wrong. The CDR3 contains 18 residues. Germline V lookup: CDR1 SGHRS, CDR2 YFSETQ. CDR3 sequence: CASSWTSSGRVGSYEQYF. The CDR3 nucleotides read TGCGCCAGCAGCTGGACTTCGAGCGGGAGAGTTGGTTCCTACGAGCAGTACTTC.

This clone was observed a handful of times. DNA of the CDR3: TGCAGCGTTGTTGGGGGCTGGTTATTACGCGAGCAGTACTTC. Its protein is CSVVGGWLLREQYF. This rearrangement joins TRBV29-1 to TRBJ2-7, with a possible D match to TRBD1 (6 bases). Germline CDR1 SQVTM, CDR2 ANQGSEA. The CDR3 is 14 amino acids. The V gene lost 4 bases and the J gene lost 6 bases, with 19 bases spanning the gap.

On this clone itself: The junction departs from germline at one end; a sequencing error may be responsible. The chain has TRBV5-1 and TRBJ2-6, with D possibly matching TRBD2 (6 bases). The CDR3 consists of 13 residues. CDR1 and CDR2 (germline): SGHRS, YFSETQ. Here the CDR3 reads CASSLALRDSMAF. In DNA form, the CDR3 reads TGCGCCAGCAGCTTGGCTTTGAGGGACTCCATGGCTTTC.

V is TRBV4-3 and J is TRBJ2-1, with 8 nucleotides matching TRBD2. CDR1 LGHNA and CDR2 YSLEER come from the germline V gene. The ends lost 1 base at V and 8 bases at J; junction bases unmatched: 1. The CDR3 is made up of 13 amino acids. CDR3 sequence (DNA): TGCGCCAGCAGCCAAGGACTAGCGTATGAGCAGTTCTTC. It translates to CASSQGLAYEQFF.